This TCR beta chain was identified during a study of blood T cell repertoires in COVID-19. Background on the study: Specimens from acute and convalescent COVID-19 originated in the United States, Italy and Spain. In each case, the material was cDNA or gDNA derived from T cells, B-cell-depleted T cells, or PBMCs.

Per germline, CDR1 SEHNR and CDR2 FQNEAQ (reference sequence). V lost 5 bases to trimming and J lost 6 bases, with 17 bases between them. This CDR3 spans 16 amino acids. Methods used by the authors: Estimation of nucleated cell counts relied on the amplification of reference gene primers. Libraries were prepared by immunoSEQ multiplex PCR; TCRdb keeps only in-frame clonotypes and omits some of them. That table furnishes V, J and clone size, whereas the DNA furnished D and trimming. In the table there are 150,000 to 200,000 clones, approximately 85% of which are singletons. This TCR derives from a human donor with active or convalescent COVID-19. The donor label of this sample is uncertain. Sequenced: peripheral blood. V and J are TRBV7-9 and TRBJ1-6; a weak D match, TRBD1 (5 bases). The CDR3 region has the DNA TGTGCCAGCAGCGCCCGTGGGGGGGGAAGTAATTCACCCCTCCACTTT. Its protein product is CASSARGGGSNSPLHF.